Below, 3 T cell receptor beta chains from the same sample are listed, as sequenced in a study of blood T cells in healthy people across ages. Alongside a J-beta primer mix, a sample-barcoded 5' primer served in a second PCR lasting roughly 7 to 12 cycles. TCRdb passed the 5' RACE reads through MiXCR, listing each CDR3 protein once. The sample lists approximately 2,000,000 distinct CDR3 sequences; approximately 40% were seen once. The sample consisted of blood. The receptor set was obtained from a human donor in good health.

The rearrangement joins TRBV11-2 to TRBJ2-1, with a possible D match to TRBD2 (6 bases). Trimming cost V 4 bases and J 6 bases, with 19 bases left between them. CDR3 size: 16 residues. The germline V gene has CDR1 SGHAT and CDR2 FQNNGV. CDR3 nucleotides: TGTGCCAGCAGCTATACTAGCCATGCCACAGGCAATGAGCAGTTCTTC. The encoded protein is CASSYTSHATGNEQFF.

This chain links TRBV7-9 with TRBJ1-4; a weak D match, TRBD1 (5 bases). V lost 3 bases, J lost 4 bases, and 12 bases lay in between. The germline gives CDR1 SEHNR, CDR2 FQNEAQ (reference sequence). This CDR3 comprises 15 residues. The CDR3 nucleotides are TGTGCCAGCAGCTTTTTTGGGACCGATAATGAAAAACTGTTTTTT. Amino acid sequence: CASSFFGTDNEKLFF.

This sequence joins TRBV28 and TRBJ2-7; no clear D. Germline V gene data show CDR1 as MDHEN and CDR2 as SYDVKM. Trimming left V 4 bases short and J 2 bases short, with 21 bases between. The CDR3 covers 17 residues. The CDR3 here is CASSSKTRTVYPYEQYF. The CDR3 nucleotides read TGTGCCAGCAGTTCCAAGACGCGAACAGTGTATCCCTACGAGCAGTACTTC. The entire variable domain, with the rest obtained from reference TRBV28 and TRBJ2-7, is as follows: DVKVTQSSRYLVKRTGEKVFLECVQDMDHENMFWYRQDPGLGLRLIYFSYDVKMKEKGDIPEGYSVSREKKERFSLILESASTNQTSMYLCASSSKTRTVYPYEQYFGPGTRLTVT.